This TCR beta chain is from a study of blood T cell repertoires in COVID-19 (dated by TCRdb to about 2020). About the investigation overall: Samples from collaborators originated in the United States, Italy and Spain and spanned both the acute and convalescent phases of COVID-19. The prospective study material was composed of cDNA or gDNA derived from T cells, B-cell-depleted T cells, or PBMCs. Deeply sampled blood TCRbeta repertoires from subjects exposed to, actively infected with, or recovered from COVID-19 were included in the dataset. Nearly every sample came with metadata listing a de-identified subject ID, COVID-19 status, age in years and sex. A freely available public database, intended as a resource for researchers studying the immune response to SARS-CoV-2, is where the repertoires were released. The samples were drawn from two sources: the first 160 participants of the ongoing ImmuneRACE study, and 1,200 or so subjects contributed by 6 global collaborators. Where available, HLA class I and class II types were taken from metadata supplied by the sample provider and were not determined by assay-based typing. What the authors observed across the whole study: Clinical and demographic metadata were provided uncurated, with the amount varying by source and participant.

The CDR3 contains 12 residues, cysteine and phenylalanine counted. The kept DNA is CDR3 alone, 36 bases in frame from the first base. The germline V gene provides CDR1 WSHSY and CDR2 SAAADI. V lost 5 bases and J lost 7 bases; the stretch between them is 12 bases long. Collaborating institutions collected whole blood in K2EDTA tubes following their own protocols. For TCRbeta analysis, collaborator samples were shipped as frozen whole blood, as isolated PBMCs, or as DNA extracted from either sample type. The immunoSEQ Assay, a bias-controlled multiplex PCR, was used to amplify TCRbeta CDR3 regions from genomic DNA. Processing in the source paper ran as follows. Within the assay, amplification of reference gene primers was used to estimate how many nucleated cells each sample contained. Sequence reads were collapsed and filtered to measure the absolute abundance of every unique TCRbeta CDR3 rearrangement. Productive Simpson clonality was computed per sample as the square root of Simpson's diversity index over productive rearrangements. In its TCRdb copy, this immuneACCESS table keeps in-frame sequences only and misses some clones. Where compared with another copy, unresolved V genes explain less than half of these, and the others have no known cause. The DNA was the basis for D and trimming; V, J and clone size are from that table. The sample yields approximately 130,000 clones; 88% were counted once. The leading ten clones occupy 1.5% of the sample.

On this clone itself: The specificity of this receptor is unknown. The sample holds no much larger clone one base away, and base qualities are not on file.

This TCR was recovered from a human donor in a cohort sampled during active COVID-19. The V and J segments used are TRBV10-2 and TRBJ2-7, and possibly TRBD2, on 6 matching bases. Sequences were obtained from peripheral blood. The DNA is as follows: TGCGCCAGCAGTACTAGACGGGGGGAGCAGTACTTC. Translated, it gives CASSTRRGEQYF.